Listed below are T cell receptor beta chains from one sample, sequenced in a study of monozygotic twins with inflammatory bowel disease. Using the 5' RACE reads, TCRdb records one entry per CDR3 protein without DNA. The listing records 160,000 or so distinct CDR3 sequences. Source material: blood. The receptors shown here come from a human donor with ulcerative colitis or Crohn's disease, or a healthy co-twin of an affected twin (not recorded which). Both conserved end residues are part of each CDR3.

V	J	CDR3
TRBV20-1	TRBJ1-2	CSARDRGTGVRQRSNYGYTF
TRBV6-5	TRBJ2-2	CASSSMTVTGELFF
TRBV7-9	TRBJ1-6	CASSLVRTTDLITLHF
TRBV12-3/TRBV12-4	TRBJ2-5	CASSIYRDTKGETQYF
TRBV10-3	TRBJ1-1	CAISVHPAGETFF
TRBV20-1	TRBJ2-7	CSALDSYEQYF
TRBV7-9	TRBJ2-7	CASSLAIVGEQYF
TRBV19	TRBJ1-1	CASKGNTEAFF
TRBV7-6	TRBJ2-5	CASSLGLAGLGETQYF
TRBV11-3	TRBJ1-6	CASSLEGMDSPLHF
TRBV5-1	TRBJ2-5	CASSLTSGDETQYF
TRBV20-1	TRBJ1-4	CSAGAFQGSEKLFF
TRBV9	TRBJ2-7	CASSVDGSLGEQYF
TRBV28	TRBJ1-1	CASSSSLNTEAFF
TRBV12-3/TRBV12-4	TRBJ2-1	CASRVTGFRGNEQFF
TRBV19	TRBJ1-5	CASYSPLSTGFEQPQHF
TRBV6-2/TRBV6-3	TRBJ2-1	CATNLVSGELGEQFF
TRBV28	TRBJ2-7	CASGQTYEQYF
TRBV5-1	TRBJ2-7	CASRRTPGTYEQYF
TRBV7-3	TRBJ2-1	CASSSMNNEQFF
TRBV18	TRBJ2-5	CASSIGNQETQYF
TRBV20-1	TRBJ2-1	CSINWPGLAGVRSYNEQFF
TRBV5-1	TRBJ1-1	CASSSDLYTEAFF
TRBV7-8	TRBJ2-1	CASIQGLAGTNEQFF
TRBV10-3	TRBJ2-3	CAISEVQRGIDTQYF
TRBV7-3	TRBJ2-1	CASRTFKSGGTSGSIWYNEQFF
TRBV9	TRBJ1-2	CASSVVGQAGGYTF
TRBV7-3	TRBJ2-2	CASSSKRESNTGELFF